This TCR beta chain was sequenced in a study of T-cell reconstitution after alpha-beta-depleted transplantation in children. With 0 bases removed from V and 8 bases from J, the gap between germline ends came to 12 bases. Germline V gives CDR1 SGHRS, CDR2 YFSETQ. CDR3 length: 14 residues. For TCRbeta, the library was prepared with unique molecular identifiers. Using its own MiXCR run on the PCR reads, TCRdb lists one record per CDR3 protein. The repertoire has approximately 500,000 distinct CDR3 sequences, more than 20% of them found once; the top ten carry 30% to 45%. The clonotype originates from a boy in the first two years of life with Wiskott-Aldrich syndrome, due to receive a stem cell transplant. The input for sequencing was PBMCs, taken before TCRalphabeta/CD19-depleted stem cell transplant. The chain has TRBV5-1 and TRBJ2-1; D perhaps matches TRBD1 (5 bases). CDR3: CASSLVGQGYEQFF. The CDR3 nucleotides read TGCGCCAGCAGCTTGGTAGGGCAGGGCTATGAGCAGTTCTTC.